This is a list of T cell receptor beta chains from one sample in a study of breast tumors, draining lymph nodes, adjacent tissues. TCRdb re-called the multiplex PCR reads with MiXCR, one entry per CDR3 protein. The data hold 150,000 to 200,000 distinct CDR3 sequences, with roughly 31% observed a single time. Sequenced material: axillary lymph node tissue. The origin of the receptors is a female donor with breast cancer. Some clones in this sample may be carry-over from other donors' samples. The CDR3 runs from the conserved cysteine through the conserved F or W. A D gene is named only where the DNA matches it firmly. Clone size appears in some rows only: once, few, many, or a class for an expanded clone.

14,-,TRBJ1-3,TRBD1,TRBV2,TGTGCCAGCACCAGGGACAGCTCTGGAAACACCATATATTTT,CASTRDSSGNTIYF
14,-,TRBJ2-1,-,TRBV10-3,TGTGCCATCAGTGCGCTAAGGAGTGGGGATGGGCAGTTCTTC,CAISALRSGDGQFF
15,many,TRBJ2-5,-,TRBV9,TGTGCCAGCAGCGTAGAACAGGGTCTTTGGGAGACCCAGTACTTC,CASSVEQGLWETQYF
14,many,TRBJ1-4,-,TRBV5-6,TGTGCCAGCAGCTTGGGCCCCAGGCCTGAAAAACTGTTTTTT,CASSLGPRPEKLFF
14,many,TRBJ1-3,-,TRBV30,TGTGCCCGGCTCAGGGACAAGTCTGGAAACACCATATATTTT,CARLRDKSGNTIYF
13,many,TRBJ2-3,-,TRBV6-1,TGTGCCAGCAGTGAATCCCCGGGGGATACGCAGTATTTT,CASSESPGDTQYF
14,many,TRBJ2-7,-,TRBV7-6,TGTGCCAGCAGCTTCACGACTGGGGGTAGTGTGCAGTACTTC,CASSFTTGGSVQYF
19,few,TRBJ2-3,TRBD2,TRBV3-1,TGTGCCAGCAGCCACCTATTGGGACTAGCGGGGAAAGGCACAGATACGCAGTATTTT,CASSHLLGLAGKGTDTQYF
17,-,TRBJ2-5,TRBD2,TRBV27,TGTGCCAGCACCTCCCTGATAGCGGGAGGTAATCAAGAGACCCAGTACTTC,CASTSLIAGGNQETQYF
13,many,TRBJ1-2,-,TRBV7-9,TGTGCCAGCACCCGTGGGGAGGGAGGTGGCTACACCTTC,CASTRGEGGGYTF
15,-,TRBJ1-6,-,TRBV9,TGTGCCAGCAGCGTAGCCAGGGGAGGGAATTCACCCCTCCACTTT,CASSVARGGNSPLHF
13,-,TRBJ2-3,TRBD2,TRBV6-2/TRBV6-3,TGTGCCAGCAGACAAGCGGGAGCAGATACGCAGTATTTT,CASRQAGADTQYF
14,many,TRBJ2-7,-,TRBV4-1,TGCGCCAGCAGCCAAGAAGTTTCTCCCTACGAGCAGTACTTC,CASSQEVSPYEQYF
13,-,TRBJ1-3,TRBD1,TRBV20-1,TGCAGTGCTACAGGGGGATCGGGAAACACCATATATTTT,CSATGGSGNTIYF
16,-,TRBJ2-3,-,TRBV6-4,TGTGCCAGCAGTCGGACCGACAGCCCGGGCACAGATACGCAGTATTTT,CASSRTDSPGTDTQYF
15,many,TRBJ1-2,-,TRBV6-1,TGTGCCAGCGAGAGTTTACCGGCCTCTAACTATGGCTACACCTTC,CASESLPASNYGYTF
19,-,TRBJ2-5,TRBD2,TRBV25-1,TGTGCCAGCAGTTCAAGTTATGGTTGGACTAGCGGGGGGTGGGAGACCCAGTACTTC,CASSSSYGWTSGGWETQYF
17,many,TRBJ2-7,TRBD2,TRBV7-9,TGTGCCAGCAGCACTTATGGGAAGGGACTAGCGATCTACGAGCAGTACTTC,CASSTYGKGLAIYEQYF
12,-,TRBJ1-2,-,TRBV29-1,TGCAGCGTTGAAGGGGGAGACTATGGCTACACCTTC,CSVEGGDYGYTF
17,-,TRBJ1-3,-,TRBV29-1,TGCAGCGTTGTTTACTGCTCATTGGACAGCTCTGGAAACACCATATATTTT,CSVVYCSLDSSGNTIYF
13,-,TRBJ2-7,TRBD1,TRBV10-1,TGCGCCAGCAACCGGGACAGGGGATACAAGCAGTACTTC,CASNRDRGYKQYF
14,many,TRBJ2-5,-,TRBV7-2,TGTGCCAGCAGCTTAGCGGGCCCCCAGGAGACCCAGTACTTC,CASSLAGPQETQYF
15,many,TRBJ2-1,TRBD2,TRBV11-2,TGTGCCAGCAGCGCTTCTAGCGGAACTTACAATGAGCAGTTCTTC,CASSASSGTYNEQFF
13,many,TRBJ2-2,-,TRBV9,TGTGCCAGCAGCGCATCCTTTACCGGGGAGCTGTTTTTT,CASSASFTGELFF
14,many,TRBJ2-7,TRBD1,TRBV7-9,TGTGCCAGCAGGGTTGACAGGGGGCATCGAGAGCAGTACTTC,CASRVDRGHREQYF
18,many,TRBJ1-5,-,TRBV19,TGTGCCAGTAGTATCCCCTTTCCGGGGGCAGGAGATAATCAGCCCCAGCATTTT,CASSIPFPGAGDNQPQHF
13,few,TRBJ2-7,TRBD2,TRBV12-3/TRBV12-4,TGTGCCAGCAGCCGACCAGCGGGGGTCGAGCAGTACTTC,CASSRPAGVEQYF
16,many,TRBJ2-2,TRBD2,TRBV27,TGTGCCAGCAGTGAGACTAGCGGCAGTAACACCGGGGAGCTGTTTTTT,CASSETSGSNTGELFF
14,-,TRBJ2-2,-,TRBV6-2/TRBV6-3,TGTGCCAGCAGCCCCCCCGTCGACGCCGGGGAGCTGTTTTTT,CASSPPVDAGELFF
15,-,TRBJ1-6,-,TRBV7-9,TGTGCCAGCAGCCTCGAGGGAAAGGGGGACTCACCCCTCCACTTT,CASSLEGKGDSPLHF
13,-,TRBJ2-7,-,TRBV15,TGTGCCACCAGCACCCCCCCGGGGAACGAGCAGTACTTC,CATSTPPGNEQYF
14,few,TRBJ2-3,-,TRBV10-1,TGCGCCAGCAGTGAGATACAGGGAACAGATACGCAGTATTTT,CASSEIQGTDTQYF
13,many,TRBJ2-5,-,TRBV3-1,TGTGCCAGCAGCCAAGAAATCCCGGAGACCCAGTACTTC,CASSQEIPETQYF
12,many,TRBJ1-3,-,TRBV6-5,TGTGCCAGCAGGAGCTCTGGAAACACCATATATTTT,CASRSSGNTIYF